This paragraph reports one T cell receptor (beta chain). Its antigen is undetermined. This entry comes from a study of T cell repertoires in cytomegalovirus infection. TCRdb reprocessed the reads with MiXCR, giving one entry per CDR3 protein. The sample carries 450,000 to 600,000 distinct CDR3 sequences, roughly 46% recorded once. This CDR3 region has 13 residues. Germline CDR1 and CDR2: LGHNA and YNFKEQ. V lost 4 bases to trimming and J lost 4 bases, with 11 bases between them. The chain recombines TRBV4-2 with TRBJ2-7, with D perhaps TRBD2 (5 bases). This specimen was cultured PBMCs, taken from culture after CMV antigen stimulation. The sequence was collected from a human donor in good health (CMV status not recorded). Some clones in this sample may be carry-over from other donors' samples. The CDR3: CASSPWTSYEQYF. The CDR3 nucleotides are TGTGCCAGCAGCCCCTGGACTTCTTACGAGCAGTACTTC.